The rows below give T cell receptor beta chains drawn from one sample of a study of CD8+ T cells in alopecia areata. The protocol was immunoSEQ multiplex PCR, while the TCRdb copy is restricted to in-frame clones and leaves out a portion. This table has a few hundred thousand clones, about two fifths appearing once. The source was CD4+ T cells sorted from blood, collected between weeks 30 and 35, from a patient treated with tofacitinib. These TCRs come from a human donor with alopecia areata. CDR3s include the opening cysteine and the closing phenylalanine or tryptophan. The D gene is left open where the match is weak. For some rows the clone size is stated as once, few or many, or as a class when expanded; others skip it.

clone size,D gene,J gene,V gene,CDR3 protein,CDR3 DNA
few,-,TRBJ2-5,TRBV19,CASSSGVETQYF,TGTGCCAGTAGTTCCGGGGTGGAGACCCAGTACTTC
-,-,TRBJ2-5,TRBV5-1,CASSEPGQSPETQYF,TGCGCCAGCAGCGAGCCGGGGCAGTCCCCAGAGACCCAGTACTTC
-,-,TRBJ2-7,TRBV29-1,CSVELDEGYEQYF,TGCAGCGTTGAACTGGACGAGGGTTACGAGCAGTACTTC
few,-,TRBJ1-4,TRBV30,CAWSALRQPNEKLFF,TGTGCCTGGAGTGCGTTGAGACAGCCTAATGAAAAACTGTTTTTT
-,-,TRBJ1-6,TRBV7-6,CASSPRGGESSSYNSPLHF,TGTGCCAGCAGCCCCCGCGGGGGTGAGAGTAGCTCCTATAATTCACCCCTCCACTTT
-,TRBD1,TRBJ1-2,TRBV5-6,CASSFGQGAVGYTF,TGTGCCAGCAGCTTCGGACAGGGGGCTGTTGGCTACACCTTC
-,-,TRBJ2-3,TRBV18,CASSPVGTDTQYF,TGTGCCAGCTCACCGGTCGGAACAGATACGCAGTATTTT
-,TRBD2,TRBJ2-5,TRBV5-6,CASSLVSGGPETQYF,TGTGCCAGCAGCTTGGTTTCGGGAGGGCCAGAGACCCAGTACTTC
-,TRBD1,TRBJ1-2,TRBV25-1,CASSAGGRHGYTF,TGTGCCAGCAGTGCAGGGGGAAGGCATGGCTACACCTTC
-,-,TRBJ1-2,TRBV7-8,CASSPRFGGNRNGYTF,TGTGCCAGCAGCCCCCGTTTCGGAGGGAATCGGAATGGCTACACCTTC
few,-,TRBJ1-1,TRBV7-2,CASSLSIIYGESEAFF,TGTGCCAGCAGCCTATCAATAATTTACGGGGAAAGTGAAGCTTTCTTT